This is a list of T cell receptor beta chains from one sample in a study of blood T cell repertoires in COVID-19. Method: immunoSEQ multiplex PCR; TCRdb's copy keeps in-frame clones and lacks some. The sample holds 15,000 to 20,000 clones, approximately 86% seen once. Sequencing input: peripheral blood. The receptors come from a human donor in a cohort sampled during active COVID-19. CDR3s include the opening cysteine and the closing phenylalanine or tryptophan. D genes are given only for firm matches. The listing skips clone size in some rows; elsewhere it reads once, few, many or a size class.

J: TRBJ2-1
V: TRBV5-1
D: .
length: 14
size: .
CDR3: CASSGGGPSNEQFF
DNA: TGCGCCAGCAGCGGGGGCGGCCCCTCCAATGAGCAGTTCTTC

J: TRBJ2-3
V: TRBV18
D: .
length: 13
size: .
CDR3: CASSPRAVDTQYF
DNA: TGTGCCAGCTCCCCTCGAGCGGTAGATACGCAGTATTTT

J: TRBJ2-7
V: TRBV5-1
D: .
length: 14
size: .
CDR3: CASSLRDYTYEQYF
DNA: TGCGCCAGCAGCTTGAGAGATTATACCTACGAGCAGTACTTC

J: TRBJ2-7
V: TRBV13
D: .
length: 13
size: .
CDR3: CASNSGLSYEQYF
DNA: TGTGCCAGCAACTCGGGACTCTCCTACGAGCAGTACTTC

J: TRBJ2-1
V: TRBV27
D: TRBD2
length: 16
size: .
CDR3: CASSPGTSGSYNEQFF
DNA: TGTGCCAGCAGTCCCGGGACTAGCGGCTCCTACAATGAGCAGTTCTTC

J: TRBJ1-1
V: TRBV11-2
D: .
length: 17
size: .
CDR3: CASSPVGGGAWYTEAFF
DNA: TGTGCCAGCAGCCCAGTTGGGGGGGGCGCGTGGTACACTGAAGCTTTCTTT

J: TRBJ2-1
V: TRBV5-1
D: TRBD2
length: 14
size: .
CDR3: CASSQSGTYNEQFF
DNA: TGCGCCAGCAGCCAAAGCGGGACCTACAATGAGCAGTTCTTC

J: TRBJ2-3
V: TRBV14
D: .
length: 15
size: .
CDR3: CASSQDQFSTDTQYF
DNA: TGTGCCAGCAGCCAAGACCAGTTTAGCACAGATACGCAGTATTTT

J: TRBJ2-7
V: TRBV18
D: .
length: 16
size: .
CDR3: CASSPPGGLGAYEQYF
DNA: TGTGCCAGCTCACCCCCCGGGGGGCTGGGTGCCTACGAGCAGTACTTC

J: TRBJ1-6
V: TRBV9
D: .
length: 18
size: .
CDR3: CASSSIGVGSSYNSPLHF
DNA: TGTGCCAGCAGCTCGATTGGGGTCGGGAGCTCCTATAATTCACCCCTCCACTTT

J: TRBJ2-3
V: TRBV21-1
D: .
length: 16
size: once
CDR3: CASSKEAGRYTDTQYF
DNA: TGTGCCAGCAGCAAAGAGGCAGGGAGGTACACAGATACGCAGTATTTT

J: TRBJ2-3
V: TRBV7-2
D: TRBD1
length: 15
size: .
CDR3: CASSPGTGRTDTQYF
DNA: TGTGCCAGCAGCCCGGGGACAGGGAGGACAGATACGCAGTATTTT

J: TRBJ1-5
V: TRBV6-7
D: TRBD1
length: 20
size: .
CDR3: CASTNPQGAKFCPAYQPQHF
DNA: TGTGCCAGCACCAATCCCCAGGGGGCGAAGTTTTGCCCAGCGTATCAGCCCCAGCATTTT

J: TRBJ1-5
V: TRBV18
D: .
length: 16
size: .
CDR3: CASSLNSGTVNQPQHF
DNA: TGTGCCAGCTCACTAAACAGTGGGACTGTAAATCAGCCCCAGCATTTT

J: TRBJ1-2
V: TRBV6-5
D: .
length: 15
size: .
CDR3: CASSYSSQGNYGYTF
DNA: TGTGCCAGCAGTTACTCGAGTCAGGGAAACTATGGCTACACCTTC

J: TRBJ2-5
V: TRBV6-2/TRBV6-3
D: .
length: 13
size: .
CDR3: CASSRTARETQYF
DNA: TGTGCCAGCAGTCGGACAGCCCGGGAGACCCAGTACTTC

J: TRBJ2-5
V: TRBV18
D: TRBD2
length: 18
size: .
CDR3: CASSPLPAGGRDKETQYF
DNA: TGTGCCAGCTCACCACTACCAGCGGGAGGCAGAGATAAAGAGACCCAGTACTTC

J: TRBJ2-5
V: TRBV7-9
D: TRBD1
length: 15
size: .
CDR3: CASSFRLGTAETQYF
DNA: TGTGCCAGCAGCTTTCGCCTCGGGACAGCCGAGACCCAGTACTTC

J: TRBJ2-5
V: TRBV6-5
D: .
length: 16
size: .
CDR3: CASSYSVTSSQETQYF
DNA: TGTGCCAGCAGTTATTCCGTGACTAGTAGTCAAGAGACCCAGTACTTC

J: TRBJ2-1
V: TRBV10-3
D: .
length: 13
size: .
CDR3: CAIRSGTDNEQFF
DNA: TGTGCCATCAGGTCCGGGACTGACAATGAGCAGTTCTTC

J: TRBJ2-7
V: TRBV3-1/TRBV3-2
D: .
length: 14
size: .
CDR3: CASSWAIGPYEQYF
DNA: TGTGCCAGCAGCTGGGCGATTGGGCCCTACGAGCAGTACTTC

J: TRBJ1-1
V: TRBV27
D: .
length: 13
size: .
CDR3: CASKMGLGTEAFF
DNA: TGTGCCAGCAAGATGGGGCTGGGCACTGAAGCTTTCTTT

J: TRBJ2-7
V: TRBV29-1
D: .
length: 11
size: .
CDR3: CSVDRGDEQYF
DNA: TGCAGCGTAGATAGGGGCGACGAGCAGTACTTC

J: TRBJ2-7
V: TRBV7-2
D: TRBD2
length: 15
size: .
CDR3: CASTLSGMSSYEQYF
DNA: TGTGCCAGCACCCTGAGCGGGATGAGCTCCTACGAGCAGTACTTC

J: TRBJ2-7
V: TRBV4-3
D: .
length: 13
size: .
CDR3: CASSRDPGDEQYF
DNA: TGCGCCAGCAGCCGCGACCCAGGGGACGAGCAGTACTTC

J: TRBJ1-2
V: TRBV29-1
D: .
length: 14
size: .
CDR3: CSVPGESSGYGYTF
DNA: TGCAGCGTACCGGGTGAGAGTTCGGGCTATGGCTACACCTTC

J: TRBJ2-1
V: TRBV11-3
D: TRBD2
length: 16
size: .
CDR3: CASSPRTSGIYNEQFF
DNA: TGTGCCAGCAGCCCGAGGACTAGCGGGATTTACAATGAGCAGTTCTTC

J: TRBJ1-1
V: TRBV6-5
D: .
length: 16
size: .
CDR3: CASSYSVLSVNTEAFF
DNA: TGTGCCAGCAGTTACTCGGTACTCAGCGTGAACACTGAAGCTTTCTTT

J: TRBJ2-7
V: TRBV18
D: .
length: 14
size: .
CDR3: CASTSPGNPKQQYF
DNA: TGTGCCAGCACTTCCCCGGGAAACCCGAAGCAGCAGTACTTC

J: TRBJ2-5
V: TRBV7-2
D: TRBD2
length: 17
size: .
CDR3: CASSLVFSREFKETQYF
DNA: TGTGCCAGCAGCTTAGTTTTCTCGCGGGAGTTCAAAGAGACCCAGTACTTC

J: TRBJ2-2
V: TRBV11-3
D: TRBD1
length: 16
size: .
CDR3: CASSLAFGQGTGELFF
DNA: TGTGCCAGCAGCTTAGCTTTCGGACAGGGGACCGGGGAGCTGTTTTTT

J: TRBJ2-7
V: TRBV18
D: TRBD2
length: 15
size: .
CDR3: CASSPGLAPGEEQYF
DNA: TGTGCCAGCTCACCGGGACTAGCGCCGGGGGAGGAGCAGTACTTC

J: TRBJ1-5
V: TRBV6-1
D: TRBD1
length: 16
size: .
CDR3: CASSGRSQGANQPQHF
DNA: TGTGCCAGCAGTGGTAGATCGCAGGGGGCTAATCAGCCCCAGCATTTT

J: TRBJ1-5
V: TRBV7-9
D: TRBD1
length: 17
size: few
CDR3: CASSPPGDRESDQPQHF
DNA: TGTGCCAGCAGCCCCCCTGGGGACAGGGAATCTGATCAGCCCCAGCATTTT